This T cell receptor (beta chain) was captured in a study of blood T cell repertoires in COVID-19. The overall study: Acute-phase and convalescent COVID-19 samples originated in the United States, Italy and Spain. The cDNA or gDNA used as material had been derived from T cells, B-cell-depleted T cells, or PBMCs.

In germline, CDR1 is MNHEY, CDR2 SMNVEV (reference sequence). This CDR3 contains 15 residues. Trimming cost V 2 bases and J 1 base, with 11 bases left between them. This clone has more than one count but fewer than ten. Authors' processing steps: Researchers report that nucleated cell counts were estimated from reference gene primer amplification. Sequencing used immunoSEQ multiplex PCR; TCRdb keeps in-frame clones, though not all of them. That table gives V, J and clone size, and the DNA gave D and trimming. The data show 300,000 to 400,000 clones, with approximately 89% seen just once and less than 3.5% held by the top ten.

V and J are TRBV27 and TRBJ1-1; D call uncertain. The sequencing input was peripheral blood. This receptor was identified in a young woman who had recovered from COVID-19. In DNA form, the CDR3 reads TGTGCCAGCAGTTTACGGCAGGCAAAGAACACTGAAGCTTTCTTT. Protein: CASSLRQAKNTEAFF.